The next 16 T cell receptor beta chains were all read from a single sample in a study of blood T cells in healthy people across ages. The use of a sample-barcoded 5' primer and a J-beta primer mix characterized a second PCR of roughly 6 to 11 cycles. Each CDR3 protein is one row after TCRdb ran MiXCR on the 5' RACE reads. The sample contains about 1,400,000 distinct CDR3 sequences, 40% to 50% of which appear only once. The specimen sequenced was blood. The receptors originated from a young woman in good health.

CDR3 bases: TGTGCCAGCAGCCAAGGTGTTAGCGCGGGGGCCGATACGCAGTATTTT. Translated: CASSQGVSAGADTQYF. V is TRBV3-1 and J is TRBJ2-3; tentative D call: TRBD2 (7 bases). Germline-derived CDR1 and CDR2 are LGHDT and YNNKEL (reference sequence). V lost 1 base to trimming and J lost 6 bases, with 17 bases between them. The CDR3 loop spans 16 amino acids.

This clonotype was seen many times. The chain has TRBV10-3 and TRBJ1-2; D is unclear. This CDR3 has 12 amino acids. Germline loops: CDR1 ENHRY, CDR2 SYGVKD. The germline V and J ends were trimmed by 7 bases and 4 bases, with 10 bases remaining between them. This CDR3 is CAIKIWGYGYTF. CDR3 bases: TGTGCCATCAAAATATGGGGCTATGGCTACACCTTC.

This clonotype appeared a few times. V gene TRBV2 combines with J gene TRBJ2-3; TRBD2 agrees at 14 bases. Germline CDR1 SNHLY, CDR2 FYNNEI. CDR3 size: 17 residues. The junction had 9 bases not matched to a gene; V was cut back by 5 bases and J by 5 bases. CDR3 bases: TGTGCCAGCAGTTCTGGACTAGCGGGAGGTAGAGGAGATACGCAGTATTTT. Translating gives CASSSGLAGGRGDTQYF.

Written as DNA, the CDR3 is TGTGCCAGCAGTTCGTTCACGGCCACTGAAGCTTTCTTT. This translates into CASSSFTATEAFF. The chain couples TRBV12-3 or TRBV12-4 to TRBJ1-1; D is ambiguous. This CDR3 has 13 residues. Trimming stripped 4 bases from V and 4 bases from J, with 10 bases between.

This rearrangement joins TRBV28 to TRBJ1-6, with 7 bases matching TRBD1. The CDR3 has 15 amino acids. Germline V gives CDR1 MDHEN, CDR2 SYDVKM. Losses at the gene ends were 5 bases for V and 8 bases for J; bases not matched to a gene: 9. In nucleotides, the CDR3 is TGTGCCAGCAGTGTAAACAGGGGATTGGATTCACCCCTCCACTTT. Its translation: CASSVNRGLDSPLHF.

The genes are TRBV6-5 and TRBJ2-3; D is unclear. CDR1 and CDR2 (germline): MNHEY, SVGAGI. The germline V and J ends were trimmed by 0 bases and 1 base, with 11 bases remaining between them. The CDR3 is 16 residues long. For the CDR3, the DNA is TGTGCCAGCAGTTACTCGATGCCCGGGCGCACAGATACGCAGTATTTT. This gives the protein CASSYSMPGRTDTQYF.

V usage is TRBV7-3 and J usage is TRBJ2-1; 7 bases are a match to TRBD2. Germline V gene lookup returns CDR1 SGHTA and CDR2 FQGTGA. V lost 5 bases, J lost 9 bases, and 10 bases stayed unmatched. The CDR3 spans 14 residues. CDR3 nucleotide sequence: TGTGCCAGCAGCCCCGGGGCGGGAGCTCCTGAGCAGTTCTTC. Its protein is CASSPGAGAPEQFF.

V usage is TRBV5-1 and J usage is TRBJ2-1, with D unclear. With 7 bases removed from V and 0 bases from J, the gap between germline ends came to 26 bases. Germline CDR1 SGHRS, CDR2 YFSETQ. The CDR3 runs 19 residues. In nucleotides, the CDR3 is TGCGCCAGCCATGATCGGCCGTGGGGTGGCGGAAACTCCTACAATGAGCAGTTCTTC. Its protein is CASHDRPWGGGNSYNEQFF.

The chain joins TRBV25-1 to TRBJ1-6, with 9 bases that match TRBD1. The germline V gene encodes CDR1 MGHDK and CDR2 SYGVNS. The CDR3 contains 16 residues. The V and J ends lost 7 bases and 9 bases, in that order; junction bases with no gene match: 13. CDR3 sequence reads: CASIGVGQGPISPLHF. CDR3 nucleotide sequence: TGTGCCAGCATCGGGGTAGGACAGGGGCCGATTTCACCCCTCCACTTT.

This sequence joins TRBV12-3 or TRBV12-4 and TRBJ2-1, with TRBD2 matching 8 bases. Gene TRBJ2-7 matches the end of the DNA better, so the J call may be wrong. CDR3 length equals 15 residues. As DNA, the CDR3 is TGTGCCAGCAGCAACCTAGCGGGCTCCTACAATGAGCAGTACTTC. Translating gives CASSNLAGSYNEQYF.

This chain uses TRBV7-6 with TRBJ2-3; D perhaps matches TRBD2 (5 bases). Germline values: CDR1 SGHVS, CDR2 FNYEAQ. The CDR3 runs to 16 residues. Trimming shortened V by 4 bases and J by 0 bases, and 14 bases separated the two germline ends. The CDR3 loop is CASSSRVARSTDTQYF. In nucleotides, the CDR3 is TGTGCCAGCAGCTCGAGGGTAGCACGTAGCACAGATACGCAGTATTTT.

The J gene is TRBJ2-3, the V gene TRBV5-1; 14 nucleotides match TRBD2. Germline-derived CDR1 and CDR2 are SGHRS and YFSETQ. Germline trimming cut 0 bases from V and 1 base from J; bases unmatched to any gene: 13. CDR3 size: 21 residues. CDR3 region: CASSLALGLAGASAGTDTQYF. The DNA for the CDR3 is TGCGCCAGCAGCTTGGCCTTGGGACTAGCGGGAGCGTCGGCGGGCACAGATACGCAGTATTTT.

This clonotype showed up just a few times. The gene calls are TRBV30 and TRBJ2-7; possibly TRBD1 for D (5 bases). From germline, CDR1 is GTSNPN and CDR2 SVGIG (reference sequence). The CDR3 has 15 amino acids. Trimming left V 4 bases short and J 6 bases short, with 22 bases between. CDR3 nucleotide sequence: TGTGCCTGGACGGCGGCCAGGGTAGGGTCTGGCGAGCAGTACTTC. Translated: CAWTAARVGSGEQYF.

This chain joins TRBV12-3 or TRBV12-4 and TRBJ2-1, with 7 positions matching TRBD1. The CDR3 totals 14 residues. The trim removed 7 bases at V and 5 bases at J, leaving 8 bases unmatched. The CDR3 region has the DNA TGTGCCAGCACCCAAAGACAGGGAGACAATGAGCAGTTCTTC. It codes for CASTQRQGDNEQFF.

In the case of this clonotype: Germline and junction disagree at one end, which may indicate a read error. This chain's CDR3 is CASSLVQYNEQYF. The CDR3 nucleotides are TGTGCCAGCAGTTTGGTACAGTACAATGAGCAGTACTTC. The chain is built from TRBV5-5 and TRBJ2-5; D unresolved. The CDR3 consists of 13 residues. Germline assignment: CDR1 SGHKS and CDR2 YYEKEE (reference sequence).

The chain combines TRBV6-6 with TRBJ2-1; TRBD1 matches 8 bases. The CDR3 has 16 amino acids. In germline, CDR1 is MNHNY, CDR2 SVGAGI (reference sequence). The J segment lost 5 bases and the V segment lost 4 bases, leaving 10 bases of the junction unmatched. The CDR3 DNA is TGTGCCAGCAGTTTAACCCCAACAGGGGGAAACAATGAGCAGTTCTTC. Protein sequence: CASSLTPTGGNNEQFF.